The clone carrying this T cell receptor beta chain appeared once. This record comes from a study of blood T cell repertoires in COVID-19. Turning to the study itself: Italy, Spain and the United States were the sources of the convalescent and acute COVID-19 samples. T cells, B-cell-depleted T cells, or PBMCs supplied cDNA or gDNA.

The V and J ends lost 1 base and 1 base respectively, with 10 bases between them. The CDR3 totals 15 residues. The germline V gene has CDR1 LGHNA and CDR2 YSLEER. Patients in Seattle were enrolled during active infection, then followed longitudinally. Original methodology: Estimated nucleated cell counts came from reference gene primer amplification. Measured with immunoSEQ multiplex PCR; TCRdb has only the in-frame clones, and not every one. V and J calls and clone size come straight from that table; D and trimming were deduced from the DNA. The sample yields roughly 300,000 clones, roughly 86% seen once.

V and J are TRBV4-3 and TRBJ1-1, with D possibly matching TRBD1 (6 bases). The sequencing sample was made of peripheral blood. The clonotype was recovered from a woman in her 30s with COVID-19, enrolled during active disease. In DNA form, the CDR3 reads TGCGCCAGCAGCCAAGGGGTACAGGGGAACACTGAAGCTTTCTTT. It specifies CASSQGVQGNTEAFF.